This T cell receptor (beta chain) was profiled in a study of tumor and adjacent non-tumor tissue in lung cancer. No cell sorting was done before RNA was extracted from the tissue. This non-tumor lung sample came from over 3 cm beyond the tumor edge. TCRbeta libraries were built with three rounds of nested PCR, modified from ARM-PCR. One entry per CDR3 protein, called by TCRdb with MiXCR from the multiplex PCR reads. The data hold 75,000 to 95,000 distinct CDR3 sequences, with approximately 73% observed a single time. This TCR was recovered from a woman aged 45-65 years with non-small cell lung cancer. Sequencing input: distant non-tumor lung tissue.

Here the CDR3 reads CTSSFDGWEQFF. CDR3 DNA: TGTACTAGCAGTTTCGATGGGTGGGAGCAGTTCTTC. The rearrangement joins TRBV12-3 or TRBV12-4 to TRBJ2-1; possible D gene TRBD2, 6 bases. The CDR3 length is 12 residues.